This T cell receptor (beta chain) was sequenced in a study of cytomegalovirus exposure and HLA in healthy donors (dated 2017 in TCRdb). Background on the whole study: An earlier analysis of around 600 of the donors reported 250 to 350 Gb of sequence data and roughly 110 million unique TCR beta sequences from roughly 180 million T cells. An early release covering roughly 600 HLA-typed donors comprised 300 to 350 gigabases of sequencing data and tens of millions of unique TCR sequences. The genetic ancestry cluster associated with self-reported Caucasian donors included 81% of the roughly 400 genotyped donors. The study aimed to test whether cataloging public T cell receptors could reveal signatures of past pathogen exposure. The T cell repertoires of 666 subjects were profiled by immunosequencing and related to cytomegalovirus serostatus. In addition to the first cohort of roughly 700 subjects, a separate validation cohort of over 90 different subjects was used. To predict cytomegalovirus infection status, the study combined high-throughput TCR immunosequencing, statistical association of individual TCRs with disease status, and machine learning. A later analysis re-analyzed previously published TCR beta repertoires from 666 donors and added high-resolution HLA genotyping to study TCR occurrence patterns. The later analysis used no new phenotypic data to find candidate immune exposures, relying instead on TCR beta sequences and their occurrence across donors. In an earlier analysis of about 590 of the donors, high-throughput TCR beta sequencing was used to judge whether each TCR beta V gene segment behaved as functional or pseudogenic. Alongside the repertoire data, information on donor age, sex, ethnicity and CMV serostatus was compiled. A later genetic analysis used genome-wide SNP genotypes for about three fifths of the 666 donors, treating that subset as a discovery cohort. All discovery cohort repertoires had been generated using a single sequencing platform. HLA typing covered class I and class II loci at four-digit resolution. The number of donors typed differed by locus, with 629-630 for A, B, C, DRB1 and DQB1, around 520 for DQA1, 600 to 610 for DPA1, and some 470 for DPB1. Because of strong linkage in the cohort, five DR-DQ haplotypes were treated as single units for association and clustering. Across 398 genotyped donors of the cohort, an average of roughly 250,000 unique TCR beta nucleotide sequences per donor were sequenced, and around 20% of those sequences were non-productive.

Receptor amplification or capture employed the immunoSEQ multiplex PCR assay. The multiplex PCR relied on a mix of 60 forward primers for TCR Vbeta segments and 13 reverse primers for TCR Jbeta segments. Amplification of the CDR3 region of rearranged TCR beta genes was performed with a multiplex PCR assay on genomic DNA. On the Illumina HiSeq System, the amplified TCR beta libraries were sequenced as 87-base-pair reads. The paper's data handling went like this. Across the 670 or so repertoires, a later analysis counted 60 million to 90 million unique TCR beta chains, around 11 million of which were shared by at least two donors. Raw reads were error-corrected and collapsed into unique sequences with a nearest-neighbor algorithm that merged closely related sequences to remove PCR and sequencing errors. CDR3 sequences were aligned to IMGT reference sequences to assign V, D and J gene segments. For a sequence to be retained, a match of at least six nucleotides was required to both a V gene segment and a J gene segment. A rearrangement was called productive if the CDR3 had no stop codons and remained in frame with V and J, and every other rearrangement was called non-productive. Following IMGT convention, CDR3 was defined as the stretch from the second conserved V-encoded cysteine to the conserved J-encoded phenylalanine. The earlier analysis of 587 of the donors excluded sequences that lacked an unambiguous match to a single V gene segment. An earlier analysis of 450 to 650 of the donors called V segments functional above 56.7% productive rearrangements and segregating when the between-donor standard deviation exceeded 5%. A statistical classification framework was developed to diagnose cytomegalovirus status using the catalog of TCR beta chain sequences. In a later analysis, V and J genes were assigned by comparing TCR nucleotide sequences against IMGT/GENE-DB human TR gene sequences. In a later analysis, CDR3 sequences and most-parsimonious VDJ recombination scenarios were assigned using the TCRdist pipeline. A later analysis defined each TCR beta chain by its CDR3 amino acid sequence plus V-gene family, and excluded reads lacking a unique V-gene family. In a later analysis, nearly 600 highly shared, low-generation-probability nucleotide sequences were removed to address suspected cross-contamination and a sequencing artifact. In a later analysis, a clonal expansion index was calculated for each public chain from normalized within-repertoire ranks of inferred template counts. Generation probabilities in a later analysis came from a VDJ recombination model fitted to out-of-frame rearrangements, and those results were checked against IGoR. A later analysis scored TCR-TCR, TCR-HLA and TCR-CMV co-occurrence with hypergeometric tests, applying a repertoire-size bias correction to TCR pairs. False discovery rates were estimated in a later analysis by permuting HLA or CMV assignments 20 times. A later analysis grouped co-occurring TCRs with DBSCAN, adding TCRdist sequence similarity when clustering within HLA-allele-positive subsets. Co-occurrence clustering excluded repertoires with fewer than 30,000 or more than 120,000 public chains, plus five with anomalous nucleotide sharing. Not all clones reach the TCRdb copy of this immuneACCESS table, which keeps in-frame sequences only. Checked studies attribute under half of the gap to unresolved V genes and leave the rest unexplained. V and J calls and clone size are copied from that table; D and trimming were computed from the DNA. The sample data list 160,000 or so clones, and roughly 80% of these were observed just once. Of the sample, roughly 4% is held by the ten largest clones.

As for this clone: Its antigen remains unidentified. The sample holds no much larger clone one base away, and base qualities are not on file.

V loses 1 base of germline sequence and J loses 7 bases, and the interval between the two ends is 14 bases. Based on the germline V gene, the CDR1 and CDR2 sequences are MDHEN and SYDVKM. The CDR3 covers 14 residues, taking in both the cysteine and the phenylalanine. The only DNA kept is the CDR3, 42 bases in frame from the first base. The cohort consisted of 650 to 700 healthy bone marrow donors. At the time of sampling, every cohort member was nominally healthy, though immune exposures that went unrecorded were likely present. The donor tested CMV seropositive, placing the donor among the 310 or so seropositive members of the cohort. Each donor provided a peripheral blood sample, and peripheral blood mononuclear cells were used for TCR beta sequencing. Genomic DNA extraction from the blood cell samples was performed with the Qiagen DNeasy Blood Extraction Kit. What the research found in general, with its limitations: Cytomegalovirus status was reported to be diagnosed by the classifier with high specificity and sensitivity in both the original and validation cohorts. It was suggested by the authors that the approach could potentially be generalized to other disease states and immunological phenotypes. The 87-base-pair reads could not distinguish some IMGT-functional V segments, including TRBV6-2 and TRBV6-3, so those segments were excluded. An earlier analysis of several hundred of the donors showed that most TCR beta V segments appeared in productive rearrangements either about 87% or about 30% of the time, which broadly matched IMGT annotations. In a later analysis, HLA-associated TCR beta chains were found to be more clonally expanded and to have lower generation probabilities than equally common non-associated chains. The earlier analysis of fewer than 750 of the donors excluded about 16 rarely observed V segments, including chromosome 9 orphons, because counts were too low. In a later analysis, most CMV-associated TCR beta chains were found to appear HLA-restricted, with HLA associations seemingly driven largely by CMV exposure. Because HLA typing was unavailable for some donors at each locus, only the typed subset was used in association tests. While some public TCRs were present in many individuals, most TCR sequences turned up only very rarely across donors. Three of the identified cytomegalovirus-associated TCR beta chains were confirmed in vitro to be specific for cytomegalovirus antigens. A later analysis found that TCR association rates varied across HLA loci, with DRB1 alleles showing the most associated TCRs and HLA-C alleles the fewest. CMV serostatus was the only immune exposure information available for the cohort. A group of highly shared sequence variants was considered likely to be a technical artifact of the sequencing pipeline. When HLA alleles, especially DR and DQ, strongly co-occurred, attributing TCR associations to individual alleles was difficult. A further reported finding was that TCR beta sequences accurately predicted the HLA-A and HLA-B alleles for most subjects in the first cohort. A later analysis associated about 17,000 TCR beta sequences with specific HLA alleles at a false discovery rate of 0.05. In a later analysis, several top co-occurrence clusters were reported to appear linked to parvovirus B19, influenza, CMV and Epstein-Barr virus. An association between a missense DCLRE1C variant and V-gene and J-gene trimming of TCR beta chains was found in a later genetic analysis and replicated in an independent cohort. Sequencing depth was assumed to be roughly uniform across donors in the presence/absence analyses, though that assumption may not hold. Only TCR beta chains were sequenced in this cohort, and the absence of alpha or paired-chain data limited detectable features. Compared with the approximately 710-donor mean, donors in an Asian-associated ancestry cluster had fewer N-insertions in productive TCRs, according to a later genetic analysis. The study listed around 160 TCR beta chains as associated with cytomegalovirus. Correlated functional status among segregating V segments might reflect linkage disequilibrium, but an unknown experimental factor could not be ruled out.

Recombination linked TRBV28 to TRBJ2-7; TRBD2 might be the D gene, on 6 matching bases. The sample comprised PBMCs. This receptor was taken from a man between 50 and 59 years old in good health and CMV-seropositive. CDR3 protein: CASSLLGGSGEQYF. The base sequence is TGTGCCAGCAGTTTATTGGGGGGTTCGGGGGAGCAGTACTTC.